This T cell receptor beta chain derives from a study of T-cell memory formation after mild COVID-19. On the study more broadly: Clusters of TCRs were largely donor specific.

Only a few counts were recorded for this clonotype. The target antigen is unknown. Trimming left V 0 bases short and J 7 bases short, with 9 bases between. The CDR3 has 13 residues. Germline V gene sequence: CDR1 LGHDT, CDR2 YNNKEL (reference sequence). The study's findings and limits: Clones from the second wave (peaking day 37) had unconfirmed SARS-CoV-2 specificity. The CD4+ clones that contracted clustered mainly within CM and EM, and the CD8+ clones concentrated in EMRA. A subset of responding clones appeared in pre-infection memory, suggesting cross-reactive memory joined.

A single record per CDR3 protein comes from TCRdb applying MiXCR to the 5' RACE reads. The repertoire holds 350,000 or so distinct CDR3 sequences, with 20% to 25% as singletons. V and J are TRBV3-1 and TRBJ1-2; D is possibly TRBD1 (5 bases). This TCR was recovered from a young man who had mild COVID-19 (a few samples of this study predate the infection). Cell type and time point are not known. The sample comprised PBMCs or a T cell subset sorted from them (not recorded which). For the CDR3, the DNA is TGTGCCAGCAGCCAAGACGGGACTACTGGCTACACCTTC. Its translation: CASSQDGTTGYTF.